This T cell receptor (beta chain) was sequenced during a study of CD8 T cells in ankylosing spondylitis. Study-wide results and caveats: Relatively scarce in peripheral blood, disease-linked clones were CD8+. Past studies reported some motif variants in reactive arthritis synovial fluid and blood. Disease-associated clones were reportedly significantly overrepresented in matched ankylosing spondylitis synovial fluid.

This clonotype was picked up many times. The antigen is unknown. Each TCR beta library was made by quantitative 5'-RACE that incorporated molecular barcodes. MiXCR, run by TCRdb on the 5' RACE reads, gives a single entry per CDR3 protein. The table shows under 200,000 distinct CDR3 sequences, with 9.8% occurring only once. The CDR3 has 15 residues. CDR1 LGHNA and CDR2 YSLEER come from the germline V gene. V was pared by 1 base and J by 5 bases, with 0 bases of the junction left unmatched. V is TRBV4-3 and J is TRBJ2-1; 12 bases agree with TRBD2. Sequencing used blood, either unsorted or a sorted T cell fraction (not recorded which). The source of this sequence is a female donor with ankylosing spondylitis or in good health (not recorded which). CDR3 residues: CASSQGTSGDNEQFF. As DNA, the CDR3 is TGCGCCAGCAGCCAAGGGACTAGCGGGGACAATGAGCAGTTCTTC.